This T cell receptor (beta chain) was obtained from a study of T cells in Graves' hyperthyroidism and ophthalmopathy. Amplified TCR beta CDR3 regions came from RNA transcripts. RT-PCR in the first round (using the HTBI primer set) targeted the TCR CDR3. TCRdb analysed the multiplex PCR reads with MiXCR anew, one entry per CDR3 protein. The sample shows roughly 110,000 distinct CDR3 sequences, approximately 16% of them seen only once. There are 16 residues in the CDR3. The germline gives CDR1 SGHRS, CDR2 YFSETQ. With 5 bases removed from V and 6 bases from J, the gap between germline ends came to 20 bases. Ten or more counts support this clonotype.

Sequencing input: blood. This chain connects TRBV5-1 to TRBJ2-2; weak D call: TRBD2 (5 bases). This TCR was recovered from a woman between 45 and 60 years old with Graves' hyperthyroidism. The CDR3 loop reads CASRSPGSVGSGELFF. In DNA form, the CDR3 reads TGCGCCAGCAGGAGTCCGGGATCAGTTGGGTCCGGGGAGCTGTTTTTT.